A selection of T cell receptor beta chains follows, all from one sample in a study of metastatic and nonmetastatic thyroid tumors. TCRdb reassembled clones from the PCR reads with MiXCR. The sample shows under 55,000 clones, approximately 19% of them seen only once. The specimen sequenced was blood. These receptors originate from a female donor with papillary thyroid cancer or a benign thyroid nodule (not recorded which). Some clones in this sample may be carry-over from other donors' samples. The CDR3 runs from the conserved cysteine through the conserved F or W. Fields, in order: CDR3 DNA, CDR3 protein, D gene, J gene, clone size, V gene. A D gene is named only where the DNA matches it firmly. Some rows mark clone size as missing; the rest say once, few, many or name a class of expanded clone.

CDR3nt: TGTGCCAGCAGCCAAGAAATCCGGGGCTACAATGAGCAGTTCTTC
CDR3aa: CASSQEIRGYNEQFF
d_gene: -
j_gene: TRBJ2-1
abundance: many
v_gene: TRBV4-2

CDR3nt: TGTGCCAGCAGTGAAAGGTTGGACAGGGAGATCGTAGCTTTCTTT
CDR3aa: CASSERLDREIVAFF
d_gene: TRBD1
j_gene: TRBJ1-1
abundance: -
v_gene: TRBV2

CDR3nt: TGTGCCATCAGCCTAGCGGGGGGGGCTTACAATGAGCAGTTCTTC
CDR3aa: CAISLAGGAYNEQFF
d_gene: TRBD2
j_gene: TRBJ2-1
abundance: few
v_gene: TRBV6-1

CDR3nt: TGTGCCAGCACCCAATTGGGACTGGACGTTAGCAATCAGCCCCAGCATTTT
CDR3aa: CASTQLGLDVSNQPQHF
d_gene: -
j_gene: TRBJ1-5
abundance: many
v_gene: TRBV27

CDR3nt: TGTGCCAGCAGCGTAGGGAAGGGATTTACCGGGGAGCTGTTTTTT
CDR3aa: CASSVGKGFTGELFF
d_gene: -
j_gene: TRBJ2-2
abundance: many
v_gene: TRBV9

CDR3nt: TGCAGTGCTCGGGACTCAAGAACGGAGCAGTACTTC
CDR3aa: CSARDSRTEQYF
d_gene: -
j_gene: TRBJ2-7
abundance: many
v_gene: TRBV20-1

CDR3nt: TGTGCCAGTAACGTTTTGGCGGGAATAGCGGTTCGTGCCAAAAACATTCAGTACTTC
CDR3aa: CASNVLAGIAVRAKNIQYF
d_gene: -
j_gene: TRBJ2-4
abundance: -
v_gene: TRBV19

CDR3nt: TGCAGTGTAGACCAGCAGGGGGCCGGCTACGAGCAGTACTTC
CDR3aa: CSVDQQGAGYEQYF
d_gene: TRBD1
j_gene: TRBJ2-7
abundance: many
v_gene: TRBV20-1

CDR3nt: TGTGCCAGCAGTTGGGACAGGGGGGCAGATACGCAGTATTTT
CDR3aa: CASSWDRGADTQYF
d_gene: TRBD1
j_gene: TRBJ2-3
abundance: many
v_gene: TRBV6-1

CDR3nt: TGTGCCACCAGCAGAGATCGGGCCGTGCGGAATTCACCCCTCCACTTT
CDR3aa: CATSRDRAVRNSPLHF
d_gene: -
j_gene: TRBJ1-6
abundance: many
v_gene: TRBV15

CDR3nt: TGCGCCAGCAGCTTGGGGACAGGGCTTAACTACGAGCAGTACTTC
CDR3aa: CASSLGTGLNYEQYF
d_gene: TRBD1
j_gene: TRBJ2-7
abundance: -
v_gene: TRBV5-1

CDR3nt: TGTGCCAGCAGCTCCGACAGAAACTCTGGAAACACCATATATTTT
CDR3aa: CASSSDRNSGNTIYF
d_gene: -
j_gene: TRBJ1-3
abundance: many
v_gene: TRBV7-9

CDR3nt: TGTGCCAGCAGTTTGACAGGGGGCAGCTATGGCTACACCTTC
CDR3aa: CASSLTGGSYGYTF
d_gene: TRBD1
j_gene: TRBJ1-2
abundance: medium-sized
v_gene: TRBV6-2/TRBV6-3

CDR3nt: TGTGCCAGCAGCCCAAGGATCACGGGGGCCTCCGAGCAGTACTTC
CDR3aa: CASSPRITGASEQYF
d_gene: -
j_gene: TRBJ2-7
abundance: many
v_gene: TRBV7-6

CDR3nt: TGTGCCAGCAGTTTATCCCGACTAGCGGGAGTTGAGACCCAGTACTTC
CDR3aa: CASSLSRLAGVETQYF
d_gene: TRBD2
j_gene: TRBJ2-5
abundance: many
v_gene: TRBV28

CDR3nt: TGCAGTGCTAGGCCGGGACAGTTTATCTACAATGAGCAGTTCTTC
CDR3aa: CSARPGQFIYNEQFF
d_gene: TRBD1
j_gene: TRBJ2-1
abundance: -
v_gene: TRBV20-1

CDR3nt: TGTGCCAGCAGCCGGAAACTAGCGGGAGAGAGGAATGAGCAGTTCTTC
CDR3aa: CASSRKLAGERNEQFF
d_gene: TRBD2
j_gene: TRBJ2-1
abundance: many
v_gene: TRBV3-1

CDR3nt: TGTGCCAGCAGTGAAGAGAGCTCTGGGGCCAACGTCCTGACTTTC
CDR3aa: CASSEESSGANVLTF
d_gene: -
j_gene: TRBJ2-6
abundance: many
v_gene: TRBV6-1

CDR3nt: TGTGCCAGCTCACCAAAAAAGATAGCGGGAGTGGTTACGTATGAGCAGTTCTTC
CDR3aa: CASSPKKIAGVVTYEQFF
d_gene: TRBD2
j_gene: TRBJ2-1
abundance: many
v_gene: TRBV18

CDR3nt: TGCGCCAGCAGCTTGGTTGGCTCTGGAAACACCATATATTTT
CDR3aa: CASSLVGSGNTIYF
d_gene: -
j_gene: TRBJ1-3
abundance: -
v_gene: TRBV5-1

CDR3nt: TGTGCCAGTAGTGGGACAGGGGGCTCCGAGACCCAGTACTTC
CDR3aa: CASSGTGGSETQYF
d_gene: TRBD1
j_gene: TRBJ2-5
abundance: -
v_gene: TRBV19

CDR3nt: TGTGCCAGCAGTACCCCGTGGGCCCAAGAGACCCAGTACTTC
CDR3aa: CASSTPWAQETQYF
d_gene: -
j_gene: TRBJ2-5
abundance: many
v_gene: TRBV12-3/TRBV12-4

CDR3nt: TGTGCCAGCCGAGCCGGGAGCTACAATGAGCAGTTCTTC
CDR3aa: CASRAGSYNEQFF
d_gene: -
j_gene: TRBJ2-1
abundance: many
v_gene: TRBV7-6

CDR3nt: TGTGCCAGCAGTATCCAGAAAAGTGGCAATCAGCCCCAGCATTTT
CDR3aa: CASSIQKSGNQPQHF
d_gene: -
j_gene: TRBJ1-5
abundance: many
v_gene: TRBV28

CDR3nt: TGTGCCAGCAGCCACACAGAAGTTGAGCAGTTCTTC
CDR3aa: CASSHTEVEQFF
d_gene: -
j_gene: TRBJ2-1
abundance: many
v_gene: TRBV12-3/TRBV12-4

CDR3nt: TGTGCCAGCAGTCTCACAGCTGACCCGTATAATTCACCCCTCCACTTT
CDR3aa: CASSLTADPYNSPLHF
d_gene: -
j_gene: TRBJ1-6
abundance: -
v_gene: TRBV9

CDR3nt: TGTGCCAGCAGCTCAAAAATTACCGGGGAGCTGTTTTTT
CDR3aa: CASSSKITGELFF
d_gene: -
j_gene: TRBJ2-2
abundance: many
v_gene: TRBV7-3

CDR3nt: TGTGCCATCCTAACCGGCGAGGACAGGATACTATATGGCTACACCTTC
CDR3aa: CAILTGEDRILYGYTF
d_gene: TRBD1
j_gene: TRBJ1-2
abundance: few
v_gene: TRBV28

CDR3nt: TGTGCCAGCAGCCCGGTAAGAGACTACGAGCAGTACTTC
CDR3aa: CASSPVRDYEQYF
d_gene: -
j_gene: TRBJ2-7
abundance: many
v_gene: TRBV5-5

CDR3nt: TGTGCCAGCAGCCCTACCAGCGGGAGAAGACCGGATACGCAGTATTTT
CDR3aa: CASSPTSGRRPDTQYF
d_gene: TRBD2
j_gene: TRBJ2-3
abundance: -
v_gene: TRBV11-1

CDR3nt: TGTGCCAGCAATACCCTAGGCGAGCAGTACTTC
CDR3aa: CASNTLGEQYF
d_gene: -
j_gene: TRBJ2-7
abundance: medium-sized
v_gene: TRBV6-1

CDR3nt: TGTGCCAGCAGCTATGACAGGTCCGTTCAGCCCCAGCATTTT
CDR3aa: CASSYDRSVQPQHF
d_gene: -
j_gene: TRBJ1-5
abundance: once
v_gene: TRBV2

CDR3nt: TGTGCCAGCAGCTCCAGCAGCTCTGGAAACACCATATATTTT
CDR3aa: CASSSSSSGNTIYF
d_gene: -
j_gene: TRBJ1-3
abundance: many
v_gene: TRBV5-5

CDR3nt: TGTGCCAGCAGTTTAGGGGGAGGGGGCTACGAGCAGTACTTC
CDR3aa: CASSLGGGGYEQYF
d_gene: -
j_gene: TRBJ2-7
abundance: medium-sized
v_gene: TRBV12-3/TRBV12-4

CDR3nt: TGTGCCAGCAGCGCCGGCGGGAACCAAGAGACCCAGTACTTC
CDR3aa: CASSAGGNQETQYF
d_gene: -
j_gene: TRBJ2-5
abundance: many
v_gene: TRBV9

CDR3nt: TGTGCCAGCAGCTTAGCGCTCACGGCGGGCACTGAAGCTTTCTTT
CDR3aa: CASSLALTAGTEAFF
d_gene: -
j_gene: TRBJ1-1
abundance: many
v_gene: TRBV7-9

CDR3nt: TGTGCCAGCTCACCACCTCTCGGTGGGGATTCACCCCTCCACTTT
CDR3aa: CASSPPLGGDSPLHF
d_gene: -
j_gene: TRBJ1-6
abundance: -
v_gene: TRBV18